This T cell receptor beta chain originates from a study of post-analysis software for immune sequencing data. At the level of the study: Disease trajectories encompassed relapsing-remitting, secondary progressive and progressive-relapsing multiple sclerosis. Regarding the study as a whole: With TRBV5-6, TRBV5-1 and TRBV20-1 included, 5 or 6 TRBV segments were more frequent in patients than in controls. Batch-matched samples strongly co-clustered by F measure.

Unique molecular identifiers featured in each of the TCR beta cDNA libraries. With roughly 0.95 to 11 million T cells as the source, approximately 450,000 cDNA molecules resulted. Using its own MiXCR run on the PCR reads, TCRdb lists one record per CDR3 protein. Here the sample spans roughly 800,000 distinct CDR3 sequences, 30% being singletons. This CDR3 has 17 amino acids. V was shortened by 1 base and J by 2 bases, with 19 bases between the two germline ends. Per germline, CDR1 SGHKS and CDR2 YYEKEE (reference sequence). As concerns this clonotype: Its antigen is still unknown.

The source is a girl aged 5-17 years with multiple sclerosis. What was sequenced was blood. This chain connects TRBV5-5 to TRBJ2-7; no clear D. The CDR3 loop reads CASSLRYQVATTYEQYF. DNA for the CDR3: TGTGCCAGCAGCTTGCGGTATCAGGTCGCAACAACCTACGAGCAGTACTTC.